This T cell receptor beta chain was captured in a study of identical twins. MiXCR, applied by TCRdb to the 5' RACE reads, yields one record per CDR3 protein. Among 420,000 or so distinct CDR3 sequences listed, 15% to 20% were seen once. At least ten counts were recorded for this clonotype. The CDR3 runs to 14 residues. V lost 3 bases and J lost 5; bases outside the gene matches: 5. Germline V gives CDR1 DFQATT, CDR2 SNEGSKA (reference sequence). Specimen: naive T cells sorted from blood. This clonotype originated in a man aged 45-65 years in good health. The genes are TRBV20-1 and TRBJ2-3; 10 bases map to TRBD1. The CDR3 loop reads CSASGTGAGDTQYF. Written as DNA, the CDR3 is TGCAGTGCTAGTGGGACAGGGGCCGGAGATACGCAGTATTTT.